The 5 T cell receptor beta chains below were found in one sample sequenced in a study of beta chain features in type 1 diabetes. Reverse transcribing all isolated RNA meant expressed TCRB transcripts were sequenced. The repertoire was sequenced with immunoSEQ multiplex PCR; TCRdb's copy has only in-frame clones and lacks some. The sample has about 620,000 clones, roughly a sixth seen once. The sequenced sample was naive CD4+ T cells from blood. The receptors originated from a man between 18 and 29 years old in good health.

The chain combines TRBV29-1 with TRBJ2-5; D gene unclear. This CDR3 contains 12 residues. Per the germline V gene, CDR1 is SQVTM and CDR2 is ANQGSEA. The V gene lost 4 bases and the J gene lost 2 bases, with 8 bases spanning the gap. The CDR3 DNA is TGCAGCGTTGTGGTGGGGCAAGAGACCCAGTACTTC. It specifies CSVVVGQETQYF.

This clone was detected a few times. The chain has TRBV30 and TRBJ1-6, with D perhaps TRBD1 (6 bases). The germline V gene has CDR1 GTSNPN and CDR2 SVGIG (reference sequence). This CDR3 comprises 16 residues. Trimming cost V 0 bases and J 1 base, with 10 bases left between them. The CDR3 protein is CAWSVRGASYNSPLHF. CDR3 DNA sequence: TGTGCCTGGAGTGTAAGGGGGGCGTCCTATAATTCACCCCTCCACTTT.

The chain joins TRBV30 to TRBJ1-2; no reliable D call. With 0 bases removed from V and 8 bases from J, the gap between germline ends came to 16 bases. The CDR3 is 14 residues long. CDR1 GTSNPN and CDR2 SVGIG come from the germline V gene (reference sequence). CDR3 region: CAWSVLMPSRGYTF. CDR3 sequence (DNA): TGTGCCTGGAGTGTCTTGATGCCGTCGAGAGGCTACACCTTC.

The rearrangement uses TRBV27 and TRBJ1-4; TRBD1 is a possible D gene (5 bases). Per the germline V gene, CDR1 is MNHEY and CDR2 is SMNVEV (reference sequence). This CDR3 is 17 amino acids long. V was trimmed by 1 base and J by 7 bases, leaving 19 bases between them. The CDR3 DNA follows: TGTGCCAGCAGTTTATTTACCAGTGGGGGGATAAGTGAAAAACTGTTTTTT. Translation: CASSLFTSGGISEKLFF.

This chain connects TRBV18 to TRBJ2-7, with 9 bases fitting TRBD2. The CDR3 is made up of 14 amino acids. Germline CDR1 and CDR2: KGHSH and LQKENI. With V trimmed by 0 bases and J by 5 bases, 2 bases remained unmatched. Written as DNA, the CDR3 is TGTGCCAGCTCACCACCGGGACTAGCCCACGAGCAGTACTTC. This sequence encodes CASSPPGLAHEQYF.